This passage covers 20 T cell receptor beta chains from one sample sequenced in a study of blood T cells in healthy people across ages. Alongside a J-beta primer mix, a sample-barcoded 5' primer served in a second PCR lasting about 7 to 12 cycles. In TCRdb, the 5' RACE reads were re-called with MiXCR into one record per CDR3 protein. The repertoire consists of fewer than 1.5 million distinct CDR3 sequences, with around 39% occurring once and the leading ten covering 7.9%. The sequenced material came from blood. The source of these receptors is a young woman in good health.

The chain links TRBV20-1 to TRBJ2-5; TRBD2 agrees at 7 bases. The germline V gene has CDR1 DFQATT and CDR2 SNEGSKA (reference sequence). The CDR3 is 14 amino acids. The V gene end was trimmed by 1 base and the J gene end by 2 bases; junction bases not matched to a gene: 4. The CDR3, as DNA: TGCAGTGCTAGAGCCCCTAGCGGACAAGAGACCCAGTACTTC. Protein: CSARAPSGQETQYF.

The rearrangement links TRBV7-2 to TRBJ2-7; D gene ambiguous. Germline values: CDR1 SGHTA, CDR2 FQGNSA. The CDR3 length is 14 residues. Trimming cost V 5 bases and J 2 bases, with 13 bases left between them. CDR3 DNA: TGTGCCAGCAGCGCACGTAACCAGGCCTACGAGCAGTACTTC. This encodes CASSARNQAYEQYF.

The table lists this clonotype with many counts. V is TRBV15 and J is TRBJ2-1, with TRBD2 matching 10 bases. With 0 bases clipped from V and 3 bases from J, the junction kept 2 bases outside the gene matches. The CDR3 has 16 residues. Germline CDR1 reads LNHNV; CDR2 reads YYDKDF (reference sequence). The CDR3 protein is CATSRDQRGGYNEQFF. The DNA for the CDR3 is TGTGCCACCAGCAGAGATCAGCGGGGGGGCTACAATGAGCAGTTCTTC.

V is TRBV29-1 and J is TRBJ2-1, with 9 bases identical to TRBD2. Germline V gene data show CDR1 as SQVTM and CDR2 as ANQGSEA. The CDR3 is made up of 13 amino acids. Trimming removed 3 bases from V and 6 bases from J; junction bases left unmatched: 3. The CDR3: CSVEAGGRNEQFF. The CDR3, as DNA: TGCAGCGTTGAGGCGGGGGGGCGCAATGAGCAGTTCTTC.

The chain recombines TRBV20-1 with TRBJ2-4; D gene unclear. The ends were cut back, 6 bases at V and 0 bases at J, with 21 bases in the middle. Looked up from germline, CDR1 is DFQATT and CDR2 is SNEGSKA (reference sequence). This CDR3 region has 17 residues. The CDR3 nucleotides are TGCAGTGCCAAGACGGTAACTACGGATCTAGCCAAAAACATTCAGTACTTC. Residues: CSAKTVTTDLAKNIQYF.

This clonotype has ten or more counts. CDR3 bases: TGCAGCGTTGAATGGGATTCCAGTGCAGGCTACACCTTC. As protein: CSVEWDSSAGYTF. The genes are TRBV29-1 and TRBJ1-2; D remains ambiguous. Between the trimmed V and J ends, which lost 2 bases and 8 bases, there was a span of 15 bases. This CDR3 has 13 residues. CDR1 and CDR2 from the germline V gene are SQVTM and ANQGSEA.

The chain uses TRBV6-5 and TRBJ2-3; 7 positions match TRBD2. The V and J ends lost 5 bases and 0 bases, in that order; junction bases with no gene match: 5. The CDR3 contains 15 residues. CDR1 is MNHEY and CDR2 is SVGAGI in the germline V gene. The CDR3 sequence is CASSAAGDSTDTQYF. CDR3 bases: TGTGCCAGCAGTGCTGCGGGGGATAGCACAGATACGCAGTATTTT.

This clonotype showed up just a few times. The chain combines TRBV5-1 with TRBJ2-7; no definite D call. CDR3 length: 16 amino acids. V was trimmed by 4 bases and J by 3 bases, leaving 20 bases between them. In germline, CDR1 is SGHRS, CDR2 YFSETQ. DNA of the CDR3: TGCGCCAGCAGCCCCGTTGGTGGGGAATTTGGCTACGAGCAGTACTTC. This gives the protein CASSPVGGEFGYEQYF.

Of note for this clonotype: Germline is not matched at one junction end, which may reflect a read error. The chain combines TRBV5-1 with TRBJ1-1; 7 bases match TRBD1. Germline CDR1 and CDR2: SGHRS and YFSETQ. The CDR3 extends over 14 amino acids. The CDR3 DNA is TGCGCCAGCAGCCCCGGGACAGCGAACACTGAAGCTTTGTTT. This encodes CASSPGTANTEALF.

The CDR3 region has the DNA TGTGCCATCAGTGCGGGGTGGAACACAGATACGCAGTATTTT. It codes for CAISAGWNTDTQYF. The chain couples TRBV10-3 to TRBJ2-3; possible D gene TRBD2, 5 bases. This CDR3 region has 14 residues. With 4 bases removed from V and 2 bases from J, the gap between germline ends came to 10 bases. Germline CDR1 is ENHRY and CDR2 is SYGVKD.

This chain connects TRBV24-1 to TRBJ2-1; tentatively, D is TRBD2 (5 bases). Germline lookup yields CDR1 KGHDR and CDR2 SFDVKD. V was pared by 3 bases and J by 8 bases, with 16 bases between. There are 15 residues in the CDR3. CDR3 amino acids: CATSDPRKAVHEQFF. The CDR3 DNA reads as TGTGCCACCAGTGATCCCCGGAAAGCGGTACATGAGCAGTTCTTC.

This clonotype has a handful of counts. The CDR3 DNA reads as TGTGCCAGCAGGTCAGAGGTACAGCAGGATGGCTACACCTTC. Translating it yields CASRSEVQQDGYTF. The chain couples TRBV28 to TRBJ1-2; D is unclear. V lost 6 bases and J lost 6, with 17 bases in between. Germline lookup yields CDR1 MDHEN and CDR2 SYDVKM. The CDR3 length is 14 residues.

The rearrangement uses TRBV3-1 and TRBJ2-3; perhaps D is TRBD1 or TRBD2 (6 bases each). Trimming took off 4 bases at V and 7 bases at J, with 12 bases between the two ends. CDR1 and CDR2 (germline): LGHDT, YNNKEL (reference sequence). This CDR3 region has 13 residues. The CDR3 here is CASSPLGGNTQYF. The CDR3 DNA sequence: TGTGCCAGCAGCCCTCTAGGGGGGAATACGCAGTATTTT.

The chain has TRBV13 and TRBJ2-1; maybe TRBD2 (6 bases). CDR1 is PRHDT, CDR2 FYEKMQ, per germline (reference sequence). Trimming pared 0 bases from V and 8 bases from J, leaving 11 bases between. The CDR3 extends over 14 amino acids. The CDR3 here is CASSLGTSIHEQFF. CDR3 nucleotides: TGTGCCAGCAGCTTAGGAACTAGCATCCATGAGCAGTTCTTC.

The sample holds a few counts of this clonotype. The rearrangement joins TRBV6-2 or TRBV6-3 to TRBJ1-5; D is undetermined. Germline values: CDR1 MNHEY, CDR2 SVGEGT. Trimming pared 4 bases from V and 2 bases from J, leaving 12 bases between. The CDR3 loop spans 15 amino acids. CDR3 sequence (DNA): TGTGCCAGCAGTTTTTGGGGAAATGGCAATCAGCCCCAGCATTTT. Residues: CASSFWGNGNQPQHF.

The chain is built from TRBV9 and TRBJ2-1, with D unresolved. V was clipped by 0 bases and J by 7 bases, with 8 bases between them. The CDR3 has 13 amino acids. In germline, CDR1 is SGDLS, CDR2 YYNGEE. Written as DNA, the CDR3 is TGTGCCAGCAGCGTAGAGCTGGGGAATGAGCAGTTCTTC. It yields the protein CASSVELGNEQFF.

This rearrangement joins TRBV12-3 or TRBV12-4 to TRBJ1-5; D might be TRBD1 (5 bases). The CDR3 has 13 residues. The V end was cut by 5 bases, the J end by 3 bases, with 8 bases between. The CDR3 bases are TGTGCCAGCAGTGACAGTTACAATCAGCCCCAGCATTTT. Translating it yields CASSDSYNQPQHF.

The CDR3 spells CATRSDSSSYEQYF. The DNA of the CDR3 is TGTGCCACCCGGAGTGATTCGAGCTCCTACGAGCAGTACTTC. The chain uses TRBV28 and TRBJ2-7, with unresolved D. This CDR3 comprises 14 residues. V lost 10 bases and J lost 0, with 16 bases in between. Germline V lookup: CDR1 MDHEN, CDR2 SYDVKM. Full variable domain (outside the CDR3, taken from reference TRBV28 and TRBJ2-7): DVKVTQSSRYLVKRTGEKVFLECVQDMDHENMFWYRQDPGLGLRLIYFSYDVKMKEKGDIPEGYSVSREKKERFSLILESASTNQTSMYLCATRSDSSSYEQYFGPGTRLTVT.

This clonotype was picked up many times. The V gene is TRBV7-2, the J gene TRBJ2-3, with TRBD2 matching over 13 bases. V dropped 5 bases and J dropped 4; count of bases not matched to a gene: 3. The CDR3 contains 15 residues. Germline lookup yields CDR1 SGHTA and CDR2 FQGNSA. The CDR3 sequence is CASSTTSGGADTQYF. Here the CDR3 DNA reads TGTGCCAGCAGCACAACTAGCGGGGGGGCAGATACGCAGTATTTT.

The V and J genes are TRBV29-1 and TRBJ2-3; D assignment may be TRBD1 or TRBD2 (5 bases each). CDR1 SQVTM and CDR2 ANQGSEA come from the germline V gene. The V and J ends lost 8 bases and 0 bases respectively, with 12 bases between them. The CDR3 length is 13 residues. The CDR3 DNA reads TGCAGCCATCAGGGAGCGAGCACAGATACGCAGTATTTT. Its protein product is CSHQGASTDTQYF.